The TCR beta chain under discussion was sequenced for a study of tumor and adjacent non-tumor tissue in lung cancer. No cell sorting was done before RNA was extracted from the tissue. The library came from three nested PCR rounds adapted from ARM-PCR protocols. TCRdb re-derived calls from the multiplex PCR reads in MiXCR, one entry per CDR3 protein. The table shows 200,000 to 250,000 distinct CDR3 sequences, with roughly 70% occurring only once. This CDR3 has 15 amino acids. The V gene's germline CDR1 is SGHRS and CDR2 YFSETQ. The V and J ends lost 4 bases and 9 bases respectively, with 22 bases between them.

The sample consisted of lung tumor tissue. The chain combines TRBV5-1 with TRBJ2-5; D unresolved. The clonotype originates from a man aged 60 to 75 with non-small cell lung cancer. Here the CDR3 reads CASSVATPYLAAQYF. The CDR3 DNA is TGCGCCAGCAGCGTAGCAACCCCATACCTTGCGGCCCAGTACTTC.